Listed below are T cell receptor beta chains from one sample, sequenced in a study of blood T cells in healthy people across ages. TCRdb fed the 5' RACE reads into MiXCR, producing one record per CDR3 protein. The table lists around 800,000 distinct CDR3 sequences, around 24% of them singletons. These records were also assigned to another study, of T cells of mothers and their children.

The sequencing sample was made of blood. All receptors come from a boy between 10 and 17 years old in good health. CDR3s include the opening cysteine and the closing phenylalanine or tryptophan. A D gene is named only where the DNA matches it firmly. Some rows mark clone size as missing; the rest say once, few, many or name a class of expanded clone.

>-|TRBV5-5|TRBJ2-4|few|14
TGTGCCAGCAGCTCGGCTAAACAGGGAAACATTCAGTACTTC
CASSSAKQGNIQYF
>TRBD1|TRBV25-1|TRBJ2-7|-|14
TGTGCCAGCAGGCCCTGGGACAGTTCATACGAGCAGTACTTC
CASRPWDSSYEQYF
>-|TRBV3-1|TRBJ2-2|once|14
TGTGCCAGCAGCCAAGTAGGGTTCACCGGGGAGCTGTTTTTT
CASSQVGFTGELFF
>-|TRBV5-1|TRBJ2-7|-|14
TGCGCCAGCAGCTTGGTTCCCGATCCCTACGAGCAGTACTTC
CASSLVPDPYEQYF
>-|TRBV14|TRBJ2-7|-|17
TGTGCCAGCAGCCAAGGGGCACGGTCCTCGGTTTTTTACGAGCAGTACTTC
CASSQGARSSVFYEQYF
>-|TRBV19|TRBJ1-1|-|14
TGTGCCAGTAGAGGTAGGGTGGAGAACACTGAAGCTTTCTTT
CASRGRVENTEAFF
>TRBD1|TRBV19|TRBJ1-1|-|16
TGTGCCAGTAGGCGGACAGGGGGCGCGAAAAACACTGAAGCTTTCTTT
CASRRTGGAKNTEAFF
>TRBD1|TRBV12-3/TRBV12-4|TRBJ2-4|few|14
TGTGCCAGCAGTTTGGACGACAGGGTTGACATTCAGTACTTC
CASSLDDRVDIQYF
>-|TRBV21-1|TRBJ2-2|few|16
TGTGCCAGCAGCAAAGGGAGTGAAGAAGTGCCCGGGGAGCTGTTTTTT
CASSKGSEEVPGELFF
>-|TRBV3-1|TRBJ2-1|-|13
TGTGCCAGCAGCCCCCGGGGGCTGAATGAGCAGTTCTTC
CASSPRGLNEQFF